This TCR beta chain was recovered during a study of T cells in Graves' hyperthyroidism and ophthalmopathy. Study conclusions and caveats: Progression to ophthalmopathy was predicted a median of about 6.6 months early. Expanded thyroid clonotypes (above 0.001) were mostly also found in blood.

Turning to this clonotype: Antigen unknown.

In germline, CDR1 is SGHDN, CDR2 FVKESK. The CDR3 totals 14 residues. V was clipped by 0 bases and J by 6 bases, with 10 bases between them. TCR beta CDR3 region amplification was performed from RNA transcripts. RT-PCR in the first round (using the HTBI primer set) targeted the TCR CDR3. TCRdb reanalysed the multiplex PCR reads using MiXCR and keeps one entry per CDR3 protein. The sample yields over 200,000 distinct CDR3 sequences, more than 12% seen once. The diagnoses drew upon clinical symptoms, serum thyroxine and TRAb, thyroid ultrasound and orbital computed tomography. Sample collection date corresponds to first hyperthyroidism diagnosis, prior to any ophthalmopathy symptoms.

The source material was blood. The V and J genes are TRBV14 and TRBJ2-3; D is ambiguous. This clonotype was obtained from a woman in her 40s with Graves' hyperthyroidism that later progressed to Graves' ophthalmopathy. The CDR3 DNA reads as TGTGCCAGCAGCCAAGAAAAAAGGTCGGATACGCAGTATTTT. Translation gives CASSQEKRSDTQYF. The full variable domain, its missing parts supplied by reference TRBV14 and TRBJ2-3, is EAGVTQFPSHSVIEKGQTVTLRCDPISGHDNLYWYRRVMGKEIKFLLHFVKESKQDESGMPNNRFLAERTGGTYSTLKVQPAELEDSGVYFCASSQEKRSDTQYFGPGTRLTVL.